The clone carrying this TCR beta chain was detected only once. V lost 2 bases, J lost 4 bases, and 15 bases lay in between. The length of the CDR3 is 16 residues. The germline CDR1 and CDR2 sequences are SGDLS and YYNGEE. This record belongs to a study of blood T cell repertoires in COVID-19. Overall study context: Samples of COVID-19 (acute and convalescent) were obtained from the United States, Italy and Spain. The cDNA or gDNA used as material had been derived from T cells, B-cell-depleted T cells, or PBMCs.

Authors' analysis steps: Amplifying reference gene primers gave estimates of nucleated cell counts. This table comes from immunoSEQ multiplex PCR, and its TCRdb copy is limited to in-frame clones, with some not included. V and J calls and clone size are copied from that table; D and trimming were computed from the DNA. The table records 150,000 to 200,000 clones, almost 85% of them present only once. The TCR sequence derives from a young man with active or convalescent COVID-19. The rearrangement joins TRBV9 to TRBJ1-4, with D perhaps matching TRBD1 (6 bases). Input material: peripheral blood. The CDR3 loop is CASSVTTGRGNEKLFF. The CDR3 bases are TGTGCCAGCAGCGTCACCACAGGGAGGGGTAATGAAAAACTGTTTTTT.